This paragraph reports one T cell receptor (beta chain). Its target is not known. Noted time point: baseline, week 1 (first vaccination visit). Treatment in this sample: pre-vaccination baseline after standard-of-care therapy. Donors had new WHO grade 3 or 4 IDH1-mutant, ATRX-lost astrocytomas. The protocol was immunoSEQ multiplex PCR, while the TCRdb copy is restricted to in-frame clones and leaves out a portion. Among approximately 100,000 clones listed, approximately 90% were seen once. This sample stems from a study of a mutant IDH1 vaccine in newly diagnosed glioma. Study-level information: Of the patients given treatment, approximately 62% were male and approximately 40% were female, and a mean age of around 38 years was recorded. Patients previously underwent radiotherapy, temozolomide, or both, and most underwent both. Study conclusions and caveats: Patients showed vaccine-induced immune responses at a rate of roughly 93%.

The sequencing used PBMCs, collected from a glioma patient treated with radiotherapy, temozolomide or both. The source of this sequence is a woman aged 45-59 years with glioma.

CDR3 coding DNA: TGTGCCAGCAGCTCGGCGGCTAGCCCCTCCTACGAGCAGTACTTC. This gives the protein CASSSAASPSYEQYF. This chain links TRBV13 with TRBJ2-7; tentative D call: TRBD2 (5 bases). Germline loops: CDR1 PRHDT, CDR2 FYEKMQ (reference sequence). There are 15 residues in the CDR3. Trimming stripped 4 bases from V and 0 bases from J, with 13 bases between.